Each of the 21 T cell receptor beta chains below was sequenced from the same sample in a study of T-cell memory formation after mild COVID-19 (dated by TCRdb to about 2021). Preparation of the library involved 5' RACE. TCRdb names Illumina NovaSeq 6000 as the instrument used. TCRdb took the public reads, trimmed them with fastp at Q25, ran MiXCR for clone calling and kept in-frame beta chains. Here each entry gathers all rows of one CDR3 protein and keeps the most common genes and DNA. The sample has about 350,000 distinct CDR3 sequences on record, roughly an eighth of them singletons. In total, the top ten clones hold roughly 20% of the sample. The sequenced sample was PBMCs or a T cell subset sorted from them (not recorded which). All receptors come from a man between 18 and 35 years old who had mild COVID-19 (a few samples of this study predate the infection). The sample titles of this study are shuffled in the database, so cell type and time point are left out; the donor was told from shared clones.

This rearrangement joins TRBV7-6 to TRBJ2-5, with D possibly being TRBD1 (5 bases). Germline CDR1 reads SGHVS; CDR2 reads FNYEAQ. V lost 5 bases and J 5 bases, leaving 18 bases between the germline ends. The CDR3 has 15 residues. CDR3 sequence (DNA): TGTGCCAGCAGCCACAGGCTGCAGGCTCGGGAGACCCAGTACTTC. It translates to CASSHRLQARETQYF. The full variable domain, completed using reference TRBV7-6 and TRBJ2-5, is GAGVSQSPRYKVTKRGQDVALRCDPISGHVSLYWYRQALGQGPEFLTYFNYEAQQDKSGLPNDRFSAERPEGSISTLTIQRTEQRDSAMYRCASSHRLQARETQYFGPGTRLLVL.

The V call is TRBV7-2, the J call TRBJ2-7, with 8 bases that match TRBD1. V was pared by 6 bases and J by 5 bases, with 9 bases of the junction left unmatched. The CDR3 loop spans 14 amino acids. Germline V lookup: CDR1 SGHTA, CDR2 FQGNSA. CDR3 bases: TGTGCCAGCAGGGACGACAGGGGTGGGCACGAGCAGTACTTC. Protein: CASRDDRGGHEQYF.

This clonotype was seen only a few times. This chain uses TRBV5-1 with TRBJ1-1; tentatively, D is TRBD1 (5 bases). V shed 0 bases and J shed 4 bases, with 13 bases lying between them. Germline V gives CDR1 SGHRS, CDR2 YFSETQ. The CDR3 totals 15 residues. The DNA for the CDR3 is TGCGCCAGCAGCTTGGGCTGGGGCTTAGTCACTGAAGCTTTCTTT. Translated: CASSLGWGLVTEAFF.

The chain is built from TRBV7-8 and TRBJ1-6; D perhaps matches TRBD1 (5 bases). The CDR3 loop spans 15 amino acids. Germline CDR1 and CDR2: SGHVS and FQNEAQ. The germline V and J ends were trimmed by 7 bases and 0 bases, with 10 bases remaining between them. The CDR3 bases are TGTGCCAGCATCTCAGGGAGCTCCTATAATTCACCCCTCCACTTT. It translates to CASISGSSYNSPLHF.

There are a few counts of this clonotype. The V gene is TRBV7-9, the J gene TRBJ2-7, with D unresolved. The germline V and J ends were trimmed by 5 bases and 2 bases, with 7 bases remaining between them. CDR3 length: 12 amino acids. Germline loops: CDR1 SEHNR, CDR2 FQNEAQ (reference sequence). The CDR3 sequence is CASSPIAYEQYF. CDR3 nucleotides: TGTGCCAGCAGCCCCATCGCCTACGAGCAGTACTTC.

Many counts were recorded for this clonotype. The rearrangement uses TRBV5-5 and TRBJ2-2, with 10 bases fitting TRBD2. This CDR3 comprises 16 residues. Unmatched junction bases numbered 4, after V lost 3 bases and J lost 2 bases. Germline-derived CDR1 and CDR2 are SGHKS and YYEKEE (reference sequence). The CDR3 DNA is TGTGCCAGCAGCTATAGCGGGGGGACTAACACCGGGGAGCTGTTTTTT. It codes for CASSYSGGTNTGELFF.

The chain uses TRBV7-8 and TRBJ2-1, with 8 bases matching TRBD2. The CDR3 is 14 residues long. Germline CDR1 and CDR2: SGHVS and FQNEAQ. The junction had 3 bases not matched to a gene; V was cut back by 4 bases and J by 4 bases. In DNA, the CDR3 is TGTGCCAGCAGCTCGGGGACTAGATACAATGAGCAGTTCTTC. Translation: CASSSGTRYNEQFF.

The rearrangement uses TRBV10-3 and TRBJ2-1; 9 bases match TRBD1. J was trimmed by 7 bases and V by 4 bases; bases with no gene match: 11. Germline CDR1 and CDR2: ENHRY and SYGVKD. CDR3 length: 16 residues. The DNA for the CDR3 is TGTGCCATCAGTGTCTTGGTGGGGACAGGGTTGAATGAGCAGTTCTTC. Its translation is CAISVLVGTGLNEQFF.

There are a few counts of this clonotype. This rearrangement joins TRBV5-1 to TRBJ1-2; possible D gene TRBD1, 5 bases. The CDR3 runs 15 residues. Trimming left V 4 bases short and J 6 bases short, with 19 bases between. Germline V gene sequence: CDR1 SGHRS, CDR2 YFSETQ. The CDR3 DNA sequence: TGCGCCAGCAGCCTGTGGGTCACTTTAGGGGATGGCTACACCTTC. Its protein product is CASSLWVTLGDGYTF.

The rearrangement joins TRBV6-5 to TRBJ2-5; D gene unclear. Germline assignment: CDR1 MNHEY and CDR2 SVGAGI. V lost 7 bases and J 5 bases, leaving 14 bases between the germline ends. The CDR3 is 13 amino acids. This CDR3 reads CASTPRTAETQYF. The CDR3 DNA reads TGTGCCAGCACCCCACGGACGGCGGAGACCCAGTACTTC.

This clonotype was detected many times. The V gene is TRBV27, the J gene TRBJ1-5; tentatively, D is TRBD1 (5 bases). CDR3 length: 13 residues. V was trimmed by 8 bases and J by 1 base, leaving 9 bases between them. The germline V gene has CDR1 MNHEY and CDR2 SMNVEV (reference sequence). DNA of the CDR3: TGTGCCAGCGTCGGGGCCAGCAATCAGCCCCAGCATTTT. The encoded protein is CASVGASNQPQHF.

This clonotype was counted a few times. This sequence joins TRBV24-1 and TRBJ2-1; D is unresolved. Between the trimmed V and J ends, which lost 3 bases and 6 bases, there was a span of 2 bases. Germline-derived CDR1 and CDR2 are KGHDR and SFDVKD. The CDR3 loop spans 11 amino acids. The CDR3 DNA reads TGTGCCACCAGTGATCCCAATGAGCAGTTCTTC. Translated, it gives CATSDPNEQFF.

This sequence joins TRBV29-1 and TRBJ2-5, with D perhaps matching TRBD2 (6 bases). This CDR3 spans 13 amino acids. The germline CDR1 and CDR2 sequences are SQVTM and ANQGSEA. Trimming took off 7 bases at V and 1 base at J, with 13 bases between the two ends. This CDR3 is CSARSGVQETQYF. As DNA, the CDR3 is TGCAGCGCGAGGTCGGGGGTCCAAGAGACCCAGTACTTC.

This clonotype was seen a few times. The CDR3 region is CASSLVAGPNNEQFF. CDR3 nucleotides: TGTGCCAGCAGTTTAGTAGCGGGGCCTAACAATGAGCAGTTCTTC. The chain links TRBV12-3 or TRBV12-4 to TRBJ2-1; 8 bases fit TRBD2. V trimming: 1 base; J trimming: 5 bases; junction bases outside the gene matches: 4. There are 15 residues in the CDR3.

The chain links TRBV2 to TRBJ2-3; D remains unclear. V was cut by 2 bases and J by 6 bases, with 21 bases left in between. The CDR3 extends over 17 amino acids. CDR1 is SNHLY, CDR2 FYNNEI, per germline. For the CDR3, the DNA is TGTGCCAGCAGTGAAATTAGGGTTTCCGCCCGTCCGGATACGCAGTATTTT. Protein: CASSEIRVSARPDTQYF.

This clonotype turned up a few times. The rearrangement uses TRBV20-1 and TRBJ1-2; D is uncertain. Trimming removed 6 bases at V and 0 bases at J, with 14 bases between. Germline V gene data show CDR1 as DFQATT and CDR2 as SNEGSKA (reference sequence). The CDR3 has 14 residues. CDR3 bases: TGCAGTGCCCGGAAACACGGTCCTAACTATGGCTACACCTTC. It translates to CSARKHGPNYGYTF.

The rearrangement joins TRBV6-2 or TRBV6-3 to TRBJ2-1, with 7 bases aligning to TRBD1. The CDR3 spans 17 residues. Germline trimming cut 5 bases from V and 0 bases from J; bases unmatched to any gene: 10. Germline V gene lookup returns CDR1 MNHEY and CDR2 SVGEGT. CDR3 protein: CASSLWTGPGSYNEQFF. CDR3 sequence (DNA): TGTGCCAGCAGTCTCTGGACAGGCCCGGGCTCCTACAATGAGCAGTTCTTC.

This clonotype was picked up a small number of times. V is TRBV10-3 and J is TRBJ2-3; D gene unclear. Germline V gives CDR1 ENHRY, CDR2 SYGVKD. The CDR3 has 10 amino acids. V was pared by 8 bases and J by 4 bases, with 4 bases between. The CDR3: CAIGADTQYF. The CDR3 region has the DNA TGTGCCATCGGGGCAGATACGCAGTATTTT.

This clonotype appeared a few times. The chain joins TRBV4-3 to TRBJ1-2, with D possibly matching TRBD1 (5 bases). Deletions cut 0 bases from V and 3 bases from J, with 14 bases between. CDR3 size: 16 residues. Germline CDR1 LGHNA, CDR2 YSLEER. In DNA form, the CDR3 reads TGCGCCAGCAGCCAAGAACCCCCAGGGCCCCACTATGGCTACACCTTC. Amino acid sequence: CASSQEPPGPHYGYTF.

The chain couples TRBV6-7 to TRBJ1-5; 10 positions match TRBD1. TRBV6-7 is reported as an ORF; its role is uncertain. CDR3 length: 14 amino acids. Trimming removed 8 bases from V and 3 bases from J; junction bases left unmatched: 4. As DNA, the CDR3 is TGTGCCAGCCCGGGACAGGGGCTCAATCAGCCCCAGCATTTT. Translated, it gives CASPGQGLNQPQHF.

This sequence joins TRBV10-3 and TRBJ2-7; D might be TRBD1 (6 bases). The CDR3 has 13 amino acids. Trimming shortened V by 3 bases and J by 5 bases, and 11 bases separated the two germline ends. Germline V gene lookup returns CDR1 ENHRY and CDR2 SYGVKD. DNA of the CDR3: TGTGCCATCAGTGACAGGGGAGTCAACGAGCAGTACGTC. This gives the protein CAISDRGVNEQYV.